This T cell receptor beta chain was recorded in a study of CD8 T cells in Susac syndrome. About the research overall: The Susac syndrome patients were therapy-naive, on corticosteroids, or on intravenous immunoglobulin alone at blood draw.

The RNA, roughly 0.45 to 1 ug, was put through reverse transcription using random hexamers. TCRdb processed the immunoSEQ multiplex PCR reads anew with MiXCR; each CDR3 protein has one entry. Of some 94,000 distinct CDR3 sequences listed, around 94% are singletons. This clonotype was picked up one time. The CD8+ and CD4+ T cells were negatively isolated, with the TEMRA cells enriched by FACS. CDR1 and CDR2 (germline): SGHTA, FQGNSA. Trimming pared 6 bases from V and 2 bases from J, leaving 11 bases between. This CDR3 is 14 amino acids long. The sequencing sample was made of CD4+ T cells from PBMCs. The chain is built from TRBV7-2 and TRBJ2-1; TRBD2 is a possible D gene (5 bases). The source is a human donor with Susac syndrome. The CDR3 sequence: CASRFRGTYNEQFF. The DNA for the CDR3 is TGTGCCAGCAGATTCAGAGGGACCTACAATGAGCAGTTCTTC. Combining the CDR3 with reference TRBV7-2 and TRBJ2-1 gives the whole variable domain GAGVSQSPSNKVTEKGKDVELRCDPISGHTALYWYRQSLGQGLEFLIYFQGNSAPDKSGLPSDRFSAERTGGSVSTLTIQRTQQEDSAVYLCASRFRGTYNEQFFGPGTRLTVL.